This T cell receptor beta chain appears in the sequencing data of a study of cytomegalovirus exposure and HLA in healthy donors (dated by TCRdb to about 2017). Regarding the research as a whole: An earlier analysis of approximately 640 of the donors reported 276 Gb of sequence data and 117 million unique TCR beta sequences from some 180 million T cells. In addition to the first cohort of roughly 700 subjects, a separate validation cohort of around 110 different subjects was used. Approximately 310 gigabases of sequencing data and approximately 85 million unique TCR sequences were included in an early release covering several hundred HLA-typed donors. Donor age, sex, ethnicity and CMV serostatus were compiled alongside the repertoire data. Among almost 400 genotyped donors of the cohort, an average of approximately 240,000 unique TCR beta nucleotide sequences were sequenced per donor, 15% to 20% of them non-productive. The later analysis used no new phenotypic data to find candidate immune exposures, relying instead on TCR beta sequences and their occurrence across donors. The study profiled the T cell repertoires of under 700 subjects by immunosequencing and related them to cytomegalovirus serostatus. Typing coverage differed by locus: A, B, C, DRB1 and DQB1 were typed in about 629-640 donors, DQA1 in roughly 500, DPA1 in approximately 610, and DPB1 in roughly 450. A later analysis re-examined previously published TCR beta repertoires from over 500 donors and added high-resolution HLA genotyping to investigate patterns of TCR occurrence. Both class I and class II loci were covered by HLA typing, at four-digit resolution. To predict cytomegalovirus infection status, the study combined high-throughput TCR immunosequencing, statistical association of individual TCRs with disease status, and machine learning. The aim of the study was to test whether cataloging public T cell receptors could identify signatures of past pathogen exposure. Every repertoire in the discovery cohort had been generated on one and the same sequencing platform. An earlier analysis of approximately 630 of the donors applied high-throughput TCR beta sequencing to assess whether each TCR beta V gene segment acted as functional or pseudogenic. A later genetic analysis used genome-wide SNP genotypes for about 55% of the 666 donors, treating that subset as a discovery cohort. The genetic ancestry cluster associated with self-reported Caucasian donors included approximately 85% of the 350 to 500 genotyped donors. Because of strong linkage in the cohort, roughly five DR-DQ haplotypes were treated as single units for association and clustering. The research as a whole found: A later analysis found that most CMV-associated TCR beta chains appeared HLA-restricted, with HLA associations seemingly driven largely by CMV exposure. The earlier analysis of fewer than 750 of the donors excluded around 17 rarely observed V segments, including chromosome 9 orphons, because counts were too low. In vitro tests confirmed that a few of the cytomegalovirus-associated TCR beta chains recognize cytomegalovirus antigens. The study gave a list of around 170 TCR beta chains associated with cytomegalovirus. CMV serostatus was the only immune exposure information available for the cohort. An association between a missense DCLRE1C variant and V-gene and J-gene trimming of TCR beta chains was found in a later genetic analysis and replicated in an independent cohort. Because some donors lacked HLA typing at each locus, the association tests relied only on the typed subset. The authors suggested that the approach could potentially be generalized to other disease states and immunological phenotypes. According to a later analysis, TCR association rates differed among HLA loci, with DRB1 alleles showing the most associated TCRs and HLA-C alleles showing the fewest. Compared with the approximately 670-donor mean, donors in an Asian-associated ancestry cluster had fewer N-insertions in productive TCRs, according to a later genetic analysis. The sequencing pipeline was judged likely to have produced a cluster of highly shared sequence variants as a technical artifact. A further reported finding was that TCR beta sequences accurately predicted the HLA-A and HLA-B alleles for most subjects in the first cohort. Broadly in line with IMGT annotations, most TCR beta V segments showed up in productive rearrangements about 90% or about 30% of the time in an earlier analysis of several hundred of the donors. Sequencing depth was assumed to be roughly uniform across donors in the presence/absence analyses, though that assumption may not hold. In a later analysis, HLA-associated TCR beta chains were found to be more clonally expanded and to have lower generation probabilities than equally common non-associated chains. Some IMGT-functional V segments, including TRBV6-2 and TRBV6-3, could not be told apart with the 87-base-pair reads, so those segments were excluded. Only TCR beta chains were sequenced in this cohort, and the absence of alpha or paired-chain data limited detectable features. Specific HLA alleles were associated with 15,000 to 20,000 TCR beta sequences at a false discovery rate of 0.05 in a later analysis. Most TCR sequences were seen in very few donors, while some public TCRs were found in many individuals. When HLA alleles, especially DR and DQ, strongly co-occurred, attributing TCR associations to individual alleles was difficult. The classifier was reported to diagnose cytomegalovirus status with high specificity and sensitivity in both the original and validation cohorts. Linkage disequilibrium might explain the correlated functional status among segregating V segments, but an unknown experimental factor could not be excluded. According to a later analysis, parvovirus B19, influenza, CMV and Epstein-Barr virus appeared linked to several top co-occurrence clusters.

About this clone itself: The antigen it binds to is not known. The input lacks base qualities; no much larger clone sits a single base away.

The method behind the library was the immunoSEQ multiplex PCR assay. The multiplex PCR relied on a mix of 60 forward primers for TCR Vbeta segments and 13 reverse primers for TCR Jbeta segments. The CDR3 region of rearranged TCR beta genes was amplified from genomic DNA by a multiplex PCR assay. The amplified TCR beta libraries were sequenced on the Illumina HiSeq System as 87-base-pair reads. Turning to the authors' computational methods: Across the roughly 600 repertoires, a later analysis counted tens of millions of unique TCR beta chains, around 10 million of which were shared by at least two donors. To remove PCR and sequencing errors, raw reads were error-corrected and collapsed into unique sequences using a nearest-neighbor algorithm that merged closely related sequences. V, D and J gene segments were assigned by aligning CDR3 sequences to IMGT reference sequences. Each retained sequence needed at least a six-nucleotide match to both a V gene segment and a J gene segment. Rearrangements were classified as productive when the CDR3 lacked stop codons and remained in frame with V and J, and all other rearrangements were classified as non-productive. CDR3 was defined by IMGT convention, running from the second conserved V-encoded cysteine to the conserved J-encoded phenylalanine. The earlier analysis of about 590 of the donors excluded sequences that lacked an unambiguous match to a single V gene segment. In an earlier analysis of approximately 610 of the donors, V segments were called functional above 56.7% productive rearrangements and were called segregating when the between-donor standard deviation exceeded 5%. A statistical classification framework was developed to diagnose cytomegalovirus status using the catalog of TCR beta chain sequences. V and J gene assignment, in a later analysis, came from comparing TCR nucleotide sequences with IMGT/GENE-DB human TR gene sequences. A later analysis assigned CDR3 sequences and most-parsimonious VDJ recombination scenarios with the TCRdist pipeline. In a later analysis, each TCR beta chain was defined by its CDR3 amino acid sequence together with its V-gene family, and reads without a unique V-gene family were excluded. To address suspected cross-contamination and a sequencing artifact, a later analysis removed 592 highly shared, low-generation-probability nucleotide sequences. For each public chain, a later analysis derived a clonal expansion index from normalized ranks of inferred template counts within each repertoire. Generation probabilities in a later analysis came from a VDJ recombination model fitted to out-of-frame rearrangements, and those results were checked against IGoR. In a later analysis, hypergeometric tests were used to score TCR-TCR, TCR-HLA and TCR-CMV co-occurrence, with a repertoire-size bias correction applied to TCR pairs. False discovery rates were estimated in a later analysis by permuting HLA or CMV assignments 20 times. In a later analysis, co-occurring TCRs were grouped with DBSCAN, and TCRdist sequence similarity was added when clustering was performed within HLA-allele-positive subsets. Repertoires with fewer than 30,000 or more than 120,000 public chains, plus five repertoires with anomalous nucleotide sharing, were excluded from co-occurrence clustering. Drawn from immuneACCESS, this table holds only the in-frame rearrangements with V and J called that TCRdb kept. Clones are partly lost; checked studies trace under half to an unresolved V gene and leave the rest unexplained. Clone size and V and J calls were adopted from that table, with D and trimming inferred from the DNA. The sample profile shows about 190,000 clones; 65% to 75% of them were found once. Approximately 5% of the sample is taken by the ten largest.

V has 3 bases trimmed and J has 9 bases trimmed; junction bases matching no gene number 6. From the germline V gene, CDR1 is SGHVS and CDR2 is FQNEAQ. The CDR3 spans 15 residues, from the cysteine through the phenylalanine. Solely the CDR3 DNA is kept, with 45 bases framed from the first base. The cohort was made up of about 610 healthy bone marrow donors. At the time of sampling, every cohort member was nominally healthy, though immune exposures that went unrecorded were likely present. The donor was CMV seropositive and was included in the group of 270 or so seropositive cohort members. A peripheral blood sample was provided by each donor, and peripheral blood mononuclear cells were used for TCR beta sequencing. Genomic DNA was extracted from the blood cell samples with the Qiagen DNeasy Blood Extraction Kit.

The sequence links TRBV7-8 to TRBJ2-7; the central 15 bases match TRBD2. Sequenced input: PBMCs. The receptor comes from a man in his thirties or forties in good health and CMV-seropositive. The bases read TGTGCCAGCAGCTTCGGGACTAGCGGGGGGCTCGGGCAGTACTTC. The translation is CASSFGTSGGLGQYF.